What follows is one T cell receptor (beta chain) and its context. The target antigen is unknown. This entry belongs to a study of cytomegalovirus exposure and HLA in healthy donors. General observations from the study: The authors later found HLA-associated TCR beta chains more clonally expanded than equally common others. Among the CMV-associated chains, a few were confirmed in vitro as specific for CMV antigens.

PCR primers comprised 60 Vbeta and 13 Jbeta primers. Assay: immunoSEQ multiplex PCR; the TCRdb copy retains only in-frame clones and omits some. The profile shows 120,000 or so clones, 75% to 90% of them singletons. Sequencing was performed on PBMCs. The origin of this receptor is a man aged 25-45 years in good health and CMV-seronegative.

Here the CDR3 reads CASSRLDSTDTQYF. CDR3 sequence (DNA): TGTGCCAGCAGCCGACTAGATAGCACAGATACGCAGTATTTT. The chain recombines TRBV5-6 with TRBJ2-3; a possible D gene is TRBD2 (6 bases). The CDR3 has 14 residues. V was trimmed by 4 bases and J by 0 bases, leaving 9 bases between them. The germline CDR1 and CDR2 sequences are SGHDT and YYEEEE.